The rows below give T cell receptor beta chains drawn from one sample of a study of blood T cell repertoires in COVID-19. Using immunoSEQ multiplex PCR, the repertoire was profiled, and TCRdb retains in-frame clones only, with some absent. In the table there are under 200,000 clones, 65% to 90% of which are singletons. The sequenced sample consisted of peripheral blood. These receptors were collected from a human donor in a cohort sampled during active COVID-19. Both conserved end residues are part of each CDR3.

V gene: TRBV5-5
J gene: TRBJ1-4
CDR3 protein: CASSLVVRAAANEKLFF

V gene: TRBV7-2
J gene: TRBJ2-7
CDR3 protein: CASSLGQVLSYEQYF

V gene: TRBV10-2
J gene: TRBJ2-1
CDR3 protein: CASSEWGSGAYNEQFF

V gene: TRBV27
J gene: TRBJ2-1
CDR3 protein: CASRTSGFYNEQFF

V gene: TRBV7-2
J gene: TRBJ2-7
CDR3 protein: CASSSTRSGQYF

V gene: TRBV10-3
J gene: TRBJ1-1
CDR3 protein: CAISERTGSGAFF

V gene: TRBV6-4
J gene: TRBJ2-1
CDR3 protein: CASAEQTSGNNEQFF

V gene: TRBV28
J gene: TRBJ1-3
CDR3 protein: CASRPPGGLSGNTIYF

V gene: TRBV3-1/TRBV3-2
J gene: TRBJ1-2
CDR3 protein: CASSQETGGGYGYTF

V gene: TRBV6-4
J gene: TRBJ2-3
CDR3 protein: CARLRGEGTDTQYF

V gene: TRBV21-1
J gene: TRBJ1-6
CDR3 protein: CASSSPLTGPSYNSPLHF

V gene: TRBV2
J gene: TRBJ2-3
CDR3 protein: CASTRTSGMRTDTQYF

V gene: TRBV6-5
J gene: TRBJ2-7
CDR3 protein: CASRARPINYEQYF

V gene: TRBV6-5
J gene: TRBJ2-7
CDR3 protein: CASSYSRTGGSYEQYF